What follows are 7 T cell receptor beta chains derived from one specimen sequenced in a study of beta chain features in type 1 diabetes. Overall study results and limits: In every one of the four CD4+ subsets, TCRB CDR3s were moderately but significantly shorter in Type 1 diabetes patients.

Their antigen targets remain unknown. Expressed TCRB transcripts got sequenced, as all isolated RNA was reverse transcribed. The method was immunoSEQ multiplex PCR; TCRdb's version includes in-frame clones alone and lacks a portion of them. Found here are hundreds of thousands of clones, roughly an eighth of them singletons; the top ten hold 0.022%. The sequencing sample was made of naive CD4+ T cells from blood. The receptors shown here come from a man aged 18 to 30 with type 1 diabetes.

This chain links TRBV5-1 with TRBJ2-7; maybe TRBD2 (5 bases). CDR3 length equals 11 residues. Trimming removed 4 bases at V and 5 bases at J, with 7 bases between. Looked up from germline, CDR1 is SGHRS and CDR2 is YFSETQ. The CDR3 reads CASSPGDEQYF. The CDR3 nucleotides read TGCGCCAGCAGCCCCGGGGACGAGCAGTACTTC.

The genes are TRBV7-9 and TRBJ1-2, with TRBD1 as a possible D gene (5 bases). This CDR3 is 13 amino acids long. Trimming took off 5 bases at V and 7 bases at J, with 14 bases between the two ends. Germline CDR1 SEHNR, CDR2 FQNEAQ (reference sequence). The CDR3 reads CASSRQSPGGYTF. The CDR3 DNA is TGTGCCAGCAGCCGACAGTCCCCTGGTGGCTACACCTTC. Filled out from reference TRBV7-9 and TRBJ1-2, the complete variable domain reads DTGVSQNPRHKITKRGQNVTFRCDPISEHNRLYWYRQTLGQGPEFLTYFQNEAQLEKSRLLSDRFSAERPKGSFSTLEIQRTEQGDSAMYLCASSRQSPGGYTFGSGTRLTVV.

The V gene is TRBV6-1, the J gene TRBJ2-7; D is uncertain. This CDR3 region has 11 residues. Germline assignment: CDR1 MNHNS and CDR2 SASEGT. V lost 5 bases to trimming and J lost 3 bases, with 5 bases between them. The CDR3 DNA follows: TGTGCCAGCAGTTTCATCTACGAGCAGTACTTC. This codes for CASSFIYEQYF.

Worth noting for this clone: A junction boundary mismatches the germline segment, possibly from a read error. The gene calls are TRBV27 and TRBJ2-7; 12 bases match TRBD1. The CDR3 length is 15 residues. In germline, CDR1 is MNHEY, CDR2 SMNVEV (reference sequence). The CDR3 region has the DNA TGTGCCAGCAGTTCCTTGGGACAGGGGGCCTACGGGCAGTACTTC. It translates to CASSSLGQGAYGQYF.

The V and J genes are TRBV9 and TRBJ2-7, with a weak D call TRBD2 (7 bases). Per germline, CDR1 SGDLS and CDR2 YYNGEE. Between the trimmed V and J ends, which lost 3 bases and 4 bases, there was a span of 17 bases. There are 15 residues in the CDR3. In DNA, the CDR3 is TGTGCCAGCAGCGCCCGGGACCGGGGGGCATACGAGCAGTACTTC. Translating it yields CASSARDRGAYEQYF.

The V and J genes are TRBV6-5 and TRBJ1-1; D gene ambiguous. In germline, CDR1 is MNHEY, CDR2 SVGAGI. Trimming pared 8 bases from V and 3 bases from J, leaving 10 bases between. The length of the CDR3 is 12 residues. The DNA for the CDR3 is TGTGCCAGCCCAGGCTGGGACACTGAAGCTTTCTTT. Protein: CASPGWDTEAFF.

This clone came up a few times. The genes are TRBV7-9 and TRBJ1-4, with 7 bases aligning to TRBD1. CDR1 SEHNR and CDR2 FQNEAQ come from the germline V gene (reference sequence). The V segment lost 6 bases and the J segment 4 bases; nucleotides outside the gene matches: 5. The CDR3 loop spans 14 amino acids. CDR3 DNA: TGTGCCAGCAGTATCGGACAGGATAATGAAAAACTGTTTTTT. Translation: CASSIGQDNEKLFF.